This TCR beta chain emerged from a study of T cells in Graves' hyperthyroidism and ophthalmopathy. Study-level background: Peripheral blood samples were taken at initial diagnosis, prior to any treatment.

Study-level results: Most expanded thyroid clonotypes above 0.001 recurred in blood.

Uncontrolled infection, other autoimmune disease, pregnancy or lactation barred patients from enrollment. In germline, CDR1 is SGHTA, CDR2 FQGNSA. V lost 4 bases and J 10 bases, leaving 9 bases between the germline ends. The CDR3 length is 11 residues. This clonotype was found many times. No antigen is known for it. The investigators amplified TCR beta CDR3 regions from RNA transcripts. HTBI primers were used for first-round RT-PCR of the TCR CDR3. A single record per CDR3 protein comes from TCRdb applying MiXCR to the multiplex PCR reads. The repertoire holds hundreds of thousands of distinct CDR3 sequences, with roughly 17% as singletons.

This sequence was found in a young woman with Graves' ophthalmopathy. The J gene is TRBJ2-3, the V gene TRBV7-2; no clear D gene. Sample: blood. DNA for the CDR3: TGTGCCAGCAGCTCTAGTTTTTCGCAGTATTTT. Its protein product is CASSSSFSQYF.